Reported below is one TCR beta chain. The antigen it recognizes is unknown. No base quality information exists; no much larger clone differs at one position. This sample is part of a study of shared clonotypes between healthy human individuals (TCRdb year 2020). For the wider study: A few men and two women, aged 18 to 49 years, made up the cohort. For each donor, CD4 naive and CD4 memory were each run on three plates, CD8 naive on two plates, and CD8 memory on one plate. Blood TCR repertoires of about five healthy adults were deeply sequenced to estimate repertoire size and the extent of clonotype sharing between individuals. Libraries were prepared and TCR repertoires were sequenced by different laboratories using diverse techniques, in order to increase sequencing depth and limit assay-specific biases. Between about 0.94 and 8.9 billion PBMCs per donor were obtained by leukapheresis.

Study-wide findings and limitations: Sampling was restricted to blood, and TCR repertoires in tissues likely differ from the TCR repertoires found in blood. Because the study included only a small number of donors, the genetic and exposure-history diversity represented was limited. Pairwise subsampling led to the expectation that sequencing depth would affect the degree of clonotype sharing among donors. Even with the large sequencing depth, rarefaction of the sorted-subset datasets indicated that sequencing was incomplete. Naive subsets generally had larger estimated clonotype richness than memory subsets did. Sharing across a handful of donors was observed for about 5% of naive CD4, 3% to 4% of naive CD8, 2% to 2.5% of memory CD4, and about 0.4% of memory CD8 clonotypes. Compared with non-shared clonotypes, clonotypes shared by all four sorted-subset donors had higher generation probabilities.

Using the deep immunoSEQ assay, multiplex PCR amplified TCR CDR3 regions from genomic DNA. Genomic DNA extracted from each cell subset was distributed evenly over all wells of several immunoSEQ 96-well plates, and each plate served as one replicate. Each replicate PCR for sorted subsets received 150 to 250 ng genomic DNA, equal to about 29,000 T cell genomes. Purified libraries were quantified with a Qubit 3.0 fluorometer, sized on a Bioanalyzer 2100, and re-quantified with the KAPA Library Quantification kit. Each immunoSEQ 96-well plate was sequenced on its own single-read 150-cycle Illumina NextSeq 550 flow cell. Under the source paper's analysis protocol: Because only junctional sequences without quality scores were contained in the immunoSEQ output, filtering matching that applied to full-length reads could not be performed. To assign V/J genes and CDR3, sequences were annotated using PyIR, a Python wrapper for IgBLAST v1.9, with IMGT germline references. Reads with weak V/J assignments (E-value above 1e-6), missing CDR3, stop codons, out-of-frame junctions, or ambiguous translated residues were removed. A V3J clonotype was defined by an identical inferred V gene, J gene, and CDR3 amino acid sequence. Percentage overlap between repertoires was calculated by dividing the number of shared unique clonotypes by the size of the smaller repertoire. Repertoire richness was assessed with RTK rarefaction, the Chao1 estimator, and Recon v2.1 estimates of unobserved clonotypes. Generation probabilities were computed with OLGA for all TCRbeta clonotypes obtained by the gDNA method from four donors. The table comes from immuneACCESS by way of TCRdb, which keeps in-frame sequences with V and J called. Part of the clones is missing from these tables; in studies checked, under half for an unresolved V gene and the rest for unknown reasons. D and trimming come from the DNA, and the V and J calls and clone size come from that table. The sample has 1.5 million to 2.5 million clones on record, just under 95% of them singletons. The ten largest account for 0.95% to 1.5% of the sample.

CD8 naive samples were CD45RO-negative cells positively selected for CCR7, giving a CD45RA+CCR7+ population that excluded TemRA cells. The donors were healthy, HIV-negative adults who had no recently reported acute infections or vaccinations. Every donor was a Caucasian adult living in Nashville, Tennessee, USA. Blood was collected by leukapheresis, and PBMCs were isolated by Ficoll-Histopaque density gradient centrifugation and then cryopreserved in liquid nitrogen vapor phase. Purity and quantity of every magnetically sorted T cell population were checked by analytical flow cytometry. Genomic DNA was isolated from every sorted fraction and measured by UV absorbance on a Nanodrop 2000c. The sequence derives from a man between 18 and 29 years old in good health. The sequenced sample was naive CD8+ T cells sorted from blood. The sample's cell subset or site label, in plain terms: CD45RA+CCR7+.

The CDR3 here reads CASRTGTAYNEQFF. The nucleotide sequence is given as TGTGCCAGCAGGACCGGGACTGCTTACAATGAGCAGTTCTTC. The chain links TRBV13 with TRBJ2-1; the D gene is possibly TRBD2, with 6 bases matching. The CDR1 and CDR2 encoded by the germline V gene (reference sequence) are PRHDT and FYEKMQ. The CDR3 sequence holds 14 residues, the cysteine and phenylalanine included. The only DNA kept is the CDR3, 42 bases in frame from the first base. V drops 6 bases and J drops 4 bases, leaving 13 bases in between.